A single sample gave rise to the 8 T cell receptor beta chains below, sequenced in a study of OX40 agonist ivuxolimab in advanced cancers. Here immunoSEQ multiplex PCR was the method, and the copy in TCRdb shows in-frame clones only, minus some. The repertoire holds 55,000 to 70,000 clones, with less than 90% as singletons. Here the sequenced sample was CD4+ or CD8+ T cells sorted from blood, taken in a trial of the OX40 agonist ivuxolimab. The receptors were gathered from an adult with an advanced solid tumor such as melanoma, head and neck, liver or kidney cancer.

This clone occurred once. V gene TRBV5-5 combines with J gene TRBJ1-4; 7 positions agree with TRBD1. The length of the CDR3 is 15 residues. V shed 0 bases and J 5 bases; nucleotides not matched to a gene: 4. Germline CDR1 SGHKS, CDR2 YYEKEE (reference sequence). Written as DNA, the CDR3 is TGTGCCAGCAGCTTGGAAGGGGGCTACAATGAAAAACTGTTTTTT. Protein product: CASSLEGGYNEKLFF.

This chain joins TRBV7-9 and TRBJ1-4; perhaps TRBD1 as D (6 bases). The CDR3 totals 17 residues. Trimming took 5 bases from V and 5 from J, leaving 21 bases between them. CDR1 SEHNR and CDR2 FQNEAQ come from the germline V gene (reference sequence). The CDR3 protein is CASSPGHLPSLNEKLFF. In DNA form, the CDR3 reads TGTGCCAGCAGCCCGGGACACCTCCCATCCTTAAATGAAAAACTGTTTTTT.

This sequence joins TRBV6-1 and TRBJ2-3; 11 bases align to TRBD2. This CDR3 has 17 residues. Germline-derived CDR1 and CDR2 are MNHNS and SASEGT. The V gene end was trimmed by 4 bases and the J gene end by 4 bases; junction bases not matched to a gene: 10. CDR3 sequence: CASSATSGGLGADTQYF. Here the CDR3 DNA reads TGTGCCAGCAGTGCAACTAGCGGGGGACTCGGGGCAGATACGCAGTATTTT.

The count of this clone is one. In DNA, the CDR3 is TGTGCCAGCAGCAAAGGGCAGGGGGCGGGCGAGCAGTACTTC. It yields the protein CASSKGQGAGEQYF. The V call is TRBV21-1, the J call TRBJ2-7; the table assigns TRBD1, which was not confirmed against the DNA. TRBV21-1 is marked as a pseudogene. This CDR3 comprises 14 residues.

This clone has a single count. The genes are TRBV5-4 and TRBJ2-7; TRBD1 matches at 8 bases. Trimming removed 4 bases from V and 0 bases from J; junction bases left unmatched: 9. Germline V gene lookup returns CDR1 SGHNT and CDR2 YYREEE (reference sequence). This CDR3 has 16 amino acids. The CDR3 here is CASSPQTGGISYEQYF. The DNA of the CDR3 is TGTGCCAGCAGCCCTCAAACAGGGGGAATCTCCTACGAGCAGTACTTC.

This clone was counted a single time. The rearrangement joins TRBV9 to TRBJ2-3; D might be TRBD2 (5 bases). The germline V and J ends were trimmed by 3 bases and 2 bases, with 13 bases remaining between them. This CDR3 is 15 amino acids long. The germline V gene encodes CDR1 SGDLS and CDR2 YYNGEE. CDR3 DNA: TGTGCCAGCAGCGAAGGCCAGCGGAACACAGATACGCAGTATTTT. Residues: CASSEGQRNTDTQYF. Combining the CDR3 with reference TRBV9 and TRBJ2-3 gives the whole variable domain DSGVTQTPKHLITATGQRVTLRCSPRSGDLSVYWYQQSLDQGLQFLIQYYNGEERAKGNILERFSAQQFPDLHSELNLSSLELGDSALYFCASSEGQRNTDTQYFGPGTRLTVL.

V gene TRBV10-3 combines with J gene TRBJ2-7; possible D gene TRBD2, 5 bases. Germline V gene data show CDR1 as ENHRY and CDR2 as SYGVKD. The CDR3 has 13 amino acids. V dropped 3 bases and J dropped 4 bases, with 10 bases sitting between them. The CDR3, as DNA: TGTGCCATCAGTGATGGACTGGGTTACGAGCAGTACTTC. This gives the protein CAISDGLGYEQYF.

This rearrangement joins TRBV6-5 to TRBJ1-1; D perhaps matches TRBD1 (6 bases). The ends were cut back, 2 bases at V and 4 bases at J, with 14 bases in the middle. The length of the CDR3 is 15 residues. Germline CDR1 is MNHEY and CDR2 is SVGAGI. In DNA, the CDR3 is TGTGCCAGCAGTTACCCTACAGGGAGGGTCACTGAAGCTTTCTTT. It codes for CASSYPTGRVTEAFF.